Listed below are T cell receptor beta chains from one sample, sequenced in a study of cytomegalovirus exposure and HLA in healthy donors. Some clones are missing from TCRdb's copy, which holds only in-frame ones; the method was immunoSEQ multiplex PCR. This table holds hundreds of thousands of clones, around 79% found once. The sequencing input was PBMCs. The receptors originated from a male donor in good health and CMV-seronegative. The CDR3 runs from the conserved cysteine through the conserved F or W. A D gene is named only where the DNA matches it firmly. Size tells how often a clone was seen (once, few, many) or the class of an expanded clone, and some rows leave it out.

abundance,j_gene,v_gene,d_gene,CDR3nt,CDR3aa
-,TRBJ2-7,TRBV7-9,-,TGTGCCAGCAGCCACCGGTTGACACCCTACGAGCAGTACTTC,CASSHRLTPYEQYF
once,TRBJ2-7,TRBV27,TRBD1,TGTGCCAGTTTGGGACAGGGAAAGTACGAGCAGTACTTC,CASLGQGKYEQYF
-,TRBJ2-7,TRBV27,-,TGTGCCAGCAGTTTATCGACGGAGGGTTACGAGCAGTACTTC,CASSLSTEGYEQYF
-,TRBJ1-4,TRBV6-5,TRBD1,TGTGCCAGCAGCCGGGACAGAACAGAAAAACTGTTTTTT,CASSRDRTEKLFF
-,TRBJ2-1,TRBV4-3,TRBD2,TGCGCCAGCAGCCAAGATTATCGCGGGGGGGCTCCCTACAATGAGCAGTTCTTC,CASSQDYRGGAPYNEQFF
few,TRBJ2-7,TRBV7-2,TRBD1,TGTGCCAGCCAGGGACAGGGGGCCATCTACGAGCAGTACTTC,CASQGQGAIYEQYF
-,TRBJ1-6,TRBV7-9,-,TGTGCCAGCAGTGTCACTGAGGGAATTGGTTCACCCCTCCACTTT,CASSVTEGIGSPLHF
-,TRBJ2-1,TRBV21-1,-,TGTGCCAGCAGCAAAGGGGGACAGGGAAGGAATGAGCAGTTCTTC,CASSKGGQGRNEQFF
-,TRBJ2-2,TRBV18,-,TGTGCCAGCTCACCACCGAACACTCCAGGGATCGGGGAGCTGTTTTTT,CASSPPNTPGIGELFF
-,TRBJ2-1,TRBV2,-,TGTGCCAGCAGTGAATATGGGCCCAGCTACAATGAGCAGTTCTTC,CASSEYGPSYNEQFF
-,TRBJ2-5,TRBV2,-,TGTGCCAGCAGTGAGAGAGGGCCCCCCGGGGGGACCCAGTACTTC,CASSERGPPGGTQYF
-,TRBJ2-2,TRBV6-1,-,TGTGCCAGCAGTGAAGGGCCGACGGGCACCGGGGAGCTGTTTTTT,CASSEGPTGTGELFF
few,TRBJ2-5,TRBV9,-,TGTGCCAGCAGCGTAGAAAATAGCGCAGAGACCCAGTACTTC,CASSVENSAETQYF
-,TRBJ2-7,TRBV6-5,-,TGTGCCAGCAGTTATAGGGGGGGCGAGCAGTACTTC,CASSYRGGEQYF
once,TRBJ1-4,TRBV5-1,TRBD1,TGCGCCAGCAGCTTGGGGGGACAGGGAGGAGAAAAACTGTTTTTT,CASSLGGQGGEKLFF
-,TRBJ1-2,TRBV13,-,TGTGCCAGCAGCTCCCCCGGACACCAACTTTATGGCTACACCTTC,CASSSPGHQLYGYTF
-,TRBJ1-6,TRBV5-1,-,TGCGCCAGGATCGCCCGCCAGGGGAAAAATTCACCCCTCCACTTT,CARIARQGKNSPLHF
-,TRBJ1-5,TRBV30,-,TGTGCCTGGAGGGTTAGGGGGAGCAATCAGCCCCAGCATTTT,CAWRVRGSNQPQHF
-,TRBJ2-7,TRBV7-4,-,TGTGCCAGCACTCGGGGCGGGGTACTTGGCTTCGAGGACGAGCAGTACTTC,CASTRGGVLGFEDEQYF
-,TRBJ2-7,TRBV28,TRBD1,TGTGCCAGCAGTCAACCTTATGGGACAGGGAACTACGAGCAGTACTTC,CASSQPYGTGNYEQYF
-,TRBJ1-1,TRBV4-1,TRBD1,TGCGCCAGCAGCCAATTAGGGGGCAGGAACACTGAAGCTTTCTTT,CASSQLGGRNTEAFF
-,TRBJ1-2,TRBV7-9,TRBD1,TGTGCCAGCAGCTTATCAGTTCAGGGGGTGGATGGCTACACCTTC,CASSLSVQGVDGYTF
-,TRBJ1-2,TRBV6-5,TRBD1,TGTGCCAGCAGTTACGGTGGACAGGGGGATGGCTACACCTTC,CASSYGGQGDGYTF
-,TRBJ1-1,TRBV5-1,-,TGCGCCAGCAGGCGGTCCATGAACACTGAAGCTTTCTTT,CASRRSMNTEAFF
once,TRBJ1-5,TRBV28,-,TGTGCCAGCAGTTTATCCCACAGGGATCAGCCCCAGCATTTT,CASSLSHRDQPQHF
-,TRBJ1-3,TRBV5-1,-,TGCGCCAGCAGCTTGGAGTCAGGGCCAATTGGAAACACCATATATTTT,CASSLESGPIGNTIYF
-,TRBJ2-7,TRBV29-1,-,TGCAGCGTTGAAGGAAGGGGTAGTGGGTACGAGCAGTACTTC,CSVEGRGSGYEQYF
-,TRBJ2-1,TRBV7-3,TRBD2,TGTGCCAGCAGCTTAGTACTAGCGGGGGGGCCCAATGAGCAGTTCTTC,CASSLVLAGGPNEQFF
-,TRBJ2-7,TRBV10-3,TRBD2,TGTGCCATCAGTGGCCCGGGCACTAGCGGTTCCTACGAGCAGTACTTC,CAISGPGTSGSYEQYF
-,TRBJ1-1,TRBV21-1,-,TGTGCCAGCAGCGCAGGTAGACACCTGAACACTGAAGCTTTCTTT,CASSAGRHLNTEAFF
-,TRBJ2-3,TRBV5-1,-,TGCGCCAGCAGCTTGGAAAGAGAGACAGATACGCAGTATTTT,CASSLERETDTQYF
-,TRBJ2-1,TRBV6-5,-,TGTGCCTGCGGGTTGGCAGCTTACAATGAGCAGTTCTTC,CACGLAAYNEQFF
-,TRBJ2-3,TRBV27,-,TGTGCCAGCAGTTTATTGGGGGGGGCCACAGATACGCAGTATTTT,CASSLLGGATDTQYF
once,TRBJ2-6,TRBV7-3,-,TGTGCCAGCAGCTTAAGCAGGCCCAACTCTGGGGCCAACGTCCTGACTTTC,CASSLSRPNSGANVLTF
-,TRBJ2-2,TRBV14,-,TGTGCCAGCAGCCAAGATGCCCCAGGGCCGGGTACCGGGGAGCTGTTTTTT,CASSQDAPGPGTGELFF
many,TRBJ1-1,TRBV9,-,TGTGCCAGCAGCGTAGGAGTCCCGAACACTGAAGCTTTCTTT,CASSVGVPNTEAFF
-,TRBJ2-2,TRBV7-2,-,TGTGCCAGCAGCCTAAGACTGGCCGCGAACACCGGGGAGCTGTTTTTT,CASSLRLAANTGELFF
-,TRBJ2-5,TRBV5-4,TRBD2,TGTGCCAGCAGCCCCTGGACTAGCCAAGAGACCCAGTACTTC,CASSPWTSQETQYF
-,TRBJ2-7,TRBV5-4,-,TGTGCCAGCAGTCGGGGTTCCGACGAGCAGTACTTC,CASSRGSDEQYF
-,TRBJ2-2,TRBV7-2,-,TGTGCCAGCAGCAATCAGGGTGTGGGCACCGGGGAGCTGTTTTTT,CASSNQGVGTGELFF
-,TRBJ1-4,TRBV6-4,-,TGTGCCAGCAGTGAAGAGGTCCCGGCGACTAATGAAAAACTGTTTTTT,CASSEEVPATNEKLFF
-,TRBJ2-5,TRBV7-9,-,TGTGCCAGCAATTCAAGGACCACAGGGCGGTTAGAGACCCAGTACTTC,CASNSRTTGRLETQYF
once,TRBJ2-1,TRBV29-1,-,TGCAGCGTTGAGGTGGGGCTGAACAATGAGCAGTTCTTC,CSVEVGLNNEQFF
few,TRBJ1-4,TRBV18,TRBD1,TGTGCCAGCTCACGGGACAGGACCCCTCTTAGTGAAAAACTGTTTTTT,CASSRDRTPLSEKLFF
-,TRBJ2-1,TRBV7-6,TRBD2,TGTGCCAGCAGCTACGGGACTAGCGGGGGCAATGAGCAGTTCTTC,CASSYGTSGGNEQFF
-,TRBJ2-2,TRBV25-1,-,TGTGCCAGCAGTGAATGGGTGACAGAGAACACCGGGGAGCTGTTTTTT,CASSEWVTENTGELFF
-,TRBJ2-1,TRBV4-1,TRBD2,TGCGCCAGCAGCCAAGTTGGACTAGCGGGAGCTTCCTACAATGAGCAGTTCTTC,CASSQVGLAGASYNEQFF
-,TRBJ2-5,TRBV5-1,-,TGCGCCAGCAGCTTGGCTGGCAGCCAAGAGACCCAGTACTTC,CASSLAGSQETQYF
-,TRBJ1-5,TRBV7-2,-,TGTGCCAGCAGTTCGCAGGGAATTCAGCCCCAGCATTTT,CASSSQGIQPQHF
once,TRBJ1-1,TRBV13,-,TGTGCCAGCAGCTTTTTTCGCACTGAAGCTTTCTTT,CASSFFRTEAFF
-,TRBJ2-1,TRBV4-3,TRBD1,TGCGCCAGCAGCCAAGCCTCCTCAGGGGGCTGGAATGAGCAGTTCTTC,CASSQASSGGWNEQFF
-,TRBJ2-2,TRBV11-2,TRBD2,TGTGCCAGCAGCTTATTGCGGACTAGCGGGGGGGCCAGTGGGGAGCTGTTTTTT,CASSLLRTSGGASGELFF
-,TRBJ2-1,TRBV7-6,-,TGTGCCAGCAGCCTCGGACAGCCGAATGAGCAGTTCTTC,CASSLGQPNEQFF
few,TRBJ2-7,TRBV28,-,TGTGCCACCCGGACTATGCCGACCTACGAGCAGTACTTC,CATRTMPTYEQYF